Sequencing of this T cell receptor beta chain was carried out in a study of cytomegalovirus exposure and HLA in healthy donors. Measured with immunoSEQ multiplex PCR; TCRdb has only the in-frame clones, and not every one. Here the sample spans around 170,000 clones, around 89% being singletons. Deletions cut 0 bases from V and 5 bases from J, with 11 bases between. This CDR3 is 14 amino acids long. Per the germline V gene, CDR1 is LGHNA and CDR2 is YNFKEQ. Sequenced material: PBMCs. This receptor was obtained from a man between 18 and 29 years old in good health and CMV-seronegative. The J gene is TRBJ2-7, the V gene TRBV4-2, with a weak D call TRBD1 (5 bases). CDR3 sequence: CASSQEGVVNEQYF. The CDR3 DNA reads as TGTGCCAGCAGCCAAGAAGGGGTGGTGAACGAGCAGTACTTC.